This T cell receptor beta chain was found in a study of OX40 agonist ivuxolimab in advanced cancers. Study-wide background: Patients received ivuxolimab, an intravenous treatment, every 2 weeks at 0.01 to 10 mg/kg. Partial responses were recorded for three patients, including one with hepatocellular carcinoma and two with cutaneous melanoma. Treatment received earlier with anti-PD-1, anti-PD-L1 or anti-CTLA-4 agents was allowed, and approximately 40% had some. Study-level points and caveats: With doses of 0.1 to 3.0 mg/kg, CD4+ and CD8+ blood T cells had undergone clonal expansion by week 6.

The data were produced by immunoSEQ multiplex PCR, yet TCRdb's version contains in-frame clones alone and is incomplete. The table shows more than 15,000 clones, with approximately 91% occurring only once. The V end was cut by 0 bases, the J end by 6 bases, with 9 bases between. The CDR3 is 14 amino acids. Germline V gene sequence: CDR1 MNHEY, CDR2 SVGAGI. Concerning this clone itself: The antigen is not known.

This rearrangement joins TRBV6-5 to TRBJ2-1; either TRBD1 or TRBD2 may supply D (5 bases each). The material sequenced was CD4+ or CD8+ T cells sorted from blood, taken in a trial of the OX40 agonist ivuxolimab. This TCR derives from an adult with an advanced solid tumor such as melanoma, head and neck, liver or kidney cancer. Written as DNA, the CDR3 is TGTGCCAGCAGTTACTCTGGTGGGGGCAATGAGCAGTTCTTC. The encoded protein is CASSYSGGGNEQFF.